This is a list of T cell receptor beta chains from one sample in a study of blood T cell repertoires in COVID-19. The assay was immunoSEQ multiplex PCR, and TCRdb's table has in-frame clones only and misses some. The table records approximately 330,000 clones, 80% to 90% of them present only once. The specimen was peripheral blood. Receptor source: a young man with COVID-19, enrolled during active disease. Both conserved end residues are trimmed from each CDR3. D genes are given only for firm matches.

CDR3 protein,CDR3 length,D gene,J gene,V gene
ASSSSMTGRNGYT,13,.,TRBJ1-2,TRBV19
ASGPGMDDTQY,11,.,TRBJ2-3,TRBV7-3
ASSWASGGEGTDTQY,15,TRBD2,TRBJ2-3,TRBV11-3
ASSYDRGLRYEQY,13,TRBD1,TRBJ2-7,TRBV4-3
AWSSNRIALSSLTLH,15,.,TRBJ1-6,TRBV30
ASSYSGRGYSEQY,13,TRBD2,TRBJ2-7,TRBV28
ASSSTRDNEQF,11,.,TRBJ2-1,TRBV7-2
ASSLATSGAYEQY,13,TRBD2,TRBJ2-7,TRBV4-1
AIKRTVGQADGYT,13,TRBD1,TRBJ1-2,TRBV10-3
ASSAVGGTNQPQH,13,.,TRBJ1-5,TRBV9
SVERDSHTDTQY,12,TRBD1,TRBJ2-3,TRBV29-1
ASSPGLVTDTQY,12,TRBD2,TRBJ2-3,TRBV7-3
ASSQTTGLPGNTIY,14,.,TRBJ1-3,TRBV18
AWSAGPGAQNIQY,13,.,TRBJ2-4,TRBV30
ASSSTPPDTQY,11,.,TRBJ2-3,TRBV5-1
ASSLSRSGSSAYEQY,15,.,TRBJ2-7,TRBV5-5
ASSLPVRGGYT,11,.,TRBJ1-2,TRBV28
ASSLLPEQPQH,11,.,TRBJ1-5,TRBV7-2
ASSSGQGWGYT,11,TRBD1,TRBJ1-2,TRBV12-3/TRBV12-4
ASSPWTFQETQY,12,.,TRBJ2-5,TRBV4-1
ASSLHPAGGEGEQY,14,TRBD2,TRBJ2-7,TRBV7-2